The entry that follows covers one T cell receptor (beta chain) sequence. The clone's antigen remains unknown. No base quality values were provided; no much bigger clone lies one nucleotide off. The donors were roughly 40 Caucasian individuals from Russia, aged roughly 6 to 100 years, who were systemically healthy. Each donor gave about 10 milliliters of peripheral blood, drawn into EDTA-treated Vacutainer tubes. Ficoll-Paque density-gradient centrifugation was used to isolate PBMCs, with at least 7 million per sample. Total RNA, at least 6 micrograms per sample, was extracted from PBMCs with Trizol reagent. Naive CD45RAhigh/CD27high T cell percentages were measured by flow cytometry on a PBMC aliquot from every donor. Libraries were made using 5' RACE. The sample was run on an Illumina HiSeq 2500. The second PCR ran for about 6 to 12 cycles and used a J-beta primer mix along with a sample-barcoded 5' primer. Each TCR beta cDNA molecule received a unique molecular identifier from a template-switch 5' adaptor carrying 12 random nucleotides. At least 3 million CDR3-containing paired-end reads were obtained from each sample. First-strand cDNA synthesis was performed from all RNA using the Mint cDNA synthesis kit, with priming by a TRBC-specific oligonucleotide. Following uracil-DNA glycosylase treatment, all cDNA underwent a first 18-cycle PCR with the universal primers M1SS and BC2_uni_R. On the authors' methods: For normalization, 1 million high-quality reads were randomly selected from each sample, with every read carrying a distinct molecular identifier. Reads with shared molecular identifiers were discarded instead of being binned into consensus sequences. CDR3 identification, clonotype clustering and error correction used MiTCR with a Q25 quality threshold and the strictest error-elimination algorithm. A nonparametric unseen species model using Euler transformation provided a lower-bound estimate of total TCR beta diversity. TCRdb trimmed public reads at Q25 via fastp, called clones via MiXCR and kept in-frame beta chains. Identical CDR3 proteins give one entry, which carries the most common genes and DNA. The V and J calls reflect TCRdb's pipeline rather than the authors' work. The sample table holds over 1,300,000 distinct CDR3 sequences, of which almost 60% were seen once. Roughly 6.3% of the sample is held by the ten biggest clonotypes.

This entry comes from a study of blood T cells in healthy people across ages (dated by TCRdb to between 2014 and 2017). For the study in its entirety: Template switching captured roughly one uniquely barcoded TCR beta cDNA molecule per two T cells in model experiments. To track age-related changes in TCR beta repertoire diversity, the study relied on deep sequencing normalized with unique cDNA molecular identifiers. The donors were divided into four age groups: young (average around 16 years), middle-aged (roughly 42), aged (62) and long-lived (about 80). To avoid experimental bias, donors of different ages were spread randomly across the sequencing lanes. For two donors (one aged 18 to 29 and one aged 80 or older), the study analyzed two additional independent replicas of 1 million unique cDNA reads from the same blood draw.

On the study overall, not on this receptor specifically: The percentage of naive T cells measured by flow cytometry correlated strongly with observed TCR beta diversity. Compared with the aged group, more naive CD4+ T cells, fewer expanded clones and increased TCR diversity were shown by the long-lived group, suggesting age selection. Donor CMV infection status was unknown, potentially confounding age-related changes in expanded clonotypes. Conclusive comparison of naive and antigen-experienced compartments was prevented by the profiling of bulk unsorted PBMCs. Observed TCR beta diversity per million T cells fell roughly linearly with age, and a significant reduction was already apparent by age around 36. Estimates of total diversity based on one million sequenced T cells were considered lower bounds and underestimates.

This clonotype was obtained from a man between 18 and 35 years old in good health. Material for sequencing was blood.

The DNA reads as follows: TGCGCCAGCAGTGAGCGGGCCATCCATGGATCAGATACGCAGTATTTT. Its protein product is CASSERAIHGSDTQYF. The chain joins TRBV10-2 to TRBJ2-3, with the D gene uncertain. The CDR3 numbers 16 residues from cysteine through phenylalanine. Only CDR3 DNA remains: 48 bases, in frame from the first base. V is cut by 2 bases and J by 4 bases, and the space between the germline ends is 16 bases. The CDR1 and CDR2 encoded by the germline V gene are WSHSY and SAAADI.